This T cell receptor beta chain stems from a study of technical replicates of blood from a few donors. The CDR3 runs to 15 residues. In germline, CDR1 is SGDLS, CDR2 YYNGEE. V was cut by 3 bases and J by 6 bases, with 16 bases left in between. Only in-frame clones appear in the TCRdb table, and some are missing; sequencing was by immunoSEQ multiplex PCR. The data hold 60,000 to 90,000 clones, with around 90% observed a single time. This clonotype originated in a human donor in good health. V and J are TRBV9 and TRBJ1-5; maybe TRBD1 (5 bases). Sequences were obtained from T cells isolated from PBMCs. The CDR3 sequence: CASSDRRGGGQPQHF. Written as DNA, the CDR3 is TGTGCCAGCAGCGATCGGAGGGGAGGAGGTCAGCCCCAGCATTTT.